The rows below give T cell receptor beta chains drawn from one sample of a study of blood T cell repertoires in COVID-19. Method: immunoSEQ multiplex PCR; TCRdb's copy keeps in-frame clones and lacks some. The sample has hundreds of thousands of clones; approximately 83% are singletons. Material: PBMCs or T cells enriched from blood (not recorded which). Every receptor here comes from a young man who had recovered from COVID-19. CDR3s leave out the opening cysteine and the closing phenylalanine or tryptophan.

15	TRBV7-3	ASSLPERAGSKNIQY
12	TRBV11-2	ASSSTVRNTEAF
11	TRBV4-1	ASSRGSNEKLF
10	TRBV5-1	ASSRQGTEAF
11	TRBV12-3/TRBV12-4	ASSFEARSPLH
10	TRBV2	ASSEVDIEQY
12	TRBV9	ASSPRLALDTQY
12	TRBV2	ASSVDGTGSTIY
14	TRBV19	ASTKGASTSNQPQH
11	TRBV6-2/TRBV6-3	ASSLVRGTEAF
12	TRBV2	ASIFDRNNEKLF
11	TRBV7-3	ASSPDLDTEAF
15	TRBV27	ASSLNGGRGMDSPLH
13	TRBV7-9	ASSLGYSGGETQY
11	TRBV7-9	ASSYQVDTEAF
13	TRBV30	AWRPFTRGARGYT
15	TRBV5-1	ASSLEVVGGSNQPQH
11	TRBV4-3	ASSQDRTDTQY
11	TRBV27	ASRRDSNQPQH
17	TRBV19	ASSPGTVIIFEDTGELF
12	TRBV2	ASTGQGAGNTIY
12	TRBV4-1	ASSKDAGTTEAF
12	TRBV5-4	ASSWGRGSTEAF
12	TRBV7-2	ASSLTGTANEQF
14	TRBV4-3	ASSQDGRLGGAGYT
11	TRBV2	ASRDRTGGFQF